This passage covers 28 T cell receptor beta chains from one sample sequenced in a study of blood T cell repertoires in COVID-19. The assay was immunoSEQ multiplex PCR, and TCRdb's table has in-frame clones only and misses some. The table has over 150,000 clones, around nine tenths seen once; the top ten hold about 2.6%. The sequencing sample was made of peripheral blood. These receptors were taken from a man aged 40-55 years with active or convalescent COVID-19.

The chain links TRBV28 to TRBJ2-3; tentatively, D is TRBD1 (6 bases). Trimming pared 7 bases from V and 2 bases from J, leaving 10 bases between. Germline CDR1 is MDHEN and CDR2 is SYDVKM. The CDR3 consists of 13 residues. The CDR3 DNA sequence: TGTGCCAGCACTGGACAGTCCACAGATACGCAGTATTTT. This gives the protein CASTGQSTDTQYF.

The V gene is TRBV11-1, the J gene TRBJ2-3; TRBD1 agrees at 7 bases. CDR1 is SGHAT, CDR2 FQDESV, per germline (reference sequence). With V trimmed by 6 bases and J by 4 bases, 7 bases remained unmatched. The CDR3 covers 14 residues. CDR3 region: CASSGQVEADTQYF. CDR3 in DNA: TGTGCCAGCAGTGGACAGGTGGAAGCAGATACGCAGTATTTT.

Written as DNA, the CDR3 is TGTGCCAGCGGACCGGACAGGGGTGTTGCAACTAATGAAAAACTGTTTTTT. Its translation is CASGPDRGVATNEKLFF. The chain recombines TRBV27 with TRBJ1-4, with TRBD1 matching 9 bases. The CDR3 covers 17 residues. The germline V gene encodes CDR1 MNHEY and CDR2 SMNVEV (reference sequence). Trimming took 8 bases from V and 0 from J; bases not matched to a gene: 10.

This sequence joins TRBV4-1 and TRBJ2-2, with a tentative D call TRBD1 (5 bases). Germline loops: CDR1 MGHRA, CDR2 YSYEKL. V lost 4 bases and J lost 2, with 8 bases in between. The CDR3 has 14 residues. DNA for the CDR3: TGCGCCAGCAGCCGCGACAGTAACACCGGGGAGCTGTTTTTT. This codes for CASSRDSNTGELFF.

This clone was detected only once. The genes are TRBV29-1 and TRBJ1-1; D may be TRBD1 (5 bases). V was trimmed by 1 base and J by 5 bases, leaving 20 bases between them. Germline-derived CDR1 and CDR2 are SQVTM and ANQGSEA. The CDR3 consists of 16 residues. In DNA, the CDR3 is TGCAGCGTTGAAGGAAGCTCGCAGGGTGAAGGAACTGAAGCTTTCTTT. Its translation: CSVEGSSQGEGTEAFF.

This clone was seen just once. The V call is TRBV25-1, the J call TRBJ1-2; D remains unclear. The CDR3 has 14 residues. V dropped 3 bases and J dropped 2 bases, with 10 bases sitting between them. The germline V gene has CDR1 MGHDK and CDR2 SYGVNS. DNA of the CDR3: TGTGCCAGCAGTGATATCTCGGGGAACTATGGCTACACCTTC. Its protein is CASSDISGNYGYTF.

The V call is TRBV25-1, the J call TRBJ2-7; weak D call: TRBD1 (6 bases). Germline V gives CDR1 MGHDK, CDR2 SYGVNS. Trimming took 4 bases from V and 1 from J, leaving 11 bases between them. The CDR3 spans 14 residues. CDR3 nucleotides: TGTGCCAGCAGTGTGGGACACGAGTCCTACGAGCAGTACTTC. Protein product: CASSVGHESYEQYF.

CDR3 nucleotides: TGTGCCAGCAGGAGGGGGCAGGGGCAGCTGTTTTTT. As protein: CASRRGQGQLFF. V is TRBV28 and J is TRBJ1-4; TRBD1 matches at 7 bases. J lost 14 bases, V lost 6 bases, and 9 bases had no gene match. CDR3 size: 12 residues. Looked up from germline, CDR1 is MDHEN and CDR2 is SYDVKM.

The chain couples TRBV6-5 to TRBJ1-1; D is perhaps TRBD1 (6 bases). The CDR3 is made up of 14 amino acids. Deletions cut 6 bases from V and 4 bases from J, with 15 bases between. Per the germline V gene, CDR1 is MNHEY and CDR2 is SVGAGI. CDR3 coding DNA: TGTGCCAGCAGGGTCCAGGGAGGGGGCACTGAAGCTTTCTTT. This translates into CASRVQGGGTEAFF.

The chain's CDR3 is CASSFGGARYNEQFF. CDR3 nucleotides: TGTGCCAGCAGCTTTGGGGGGGCGCGATACAATGAGCAGTTCTTC. This sequence joins TRBV5-4 and TRBJ2-1, with D perhaps matching TRBD2 (7 bases). The CDR3 runs 15 residues. V was shortened by 2 bases and J by 4 bases, with 13 bases between the two germline ends. Germline lookup yields CDR1 SGHNT and CDR2 YYREEE (reference sequence).

As DNA, the CDR3 is TGCGCCAGCAGCCAAGATCTCCGCATGAGGGGCTACACCTTC. It specifies CASSQDLRMRGYTF. The genes are TRBV4-1 and TRBJ1-2; no firm D call. The ends were cut back, 0 bases at V and 8 bases at J, with 13 bases in the middle. The germline V gene has CDR1 MGHRA and CDR2 YSYEKL. The CDR3 sequence is 14 residues long.

The chain is built from TRBV11-2 and TRBJ2-1, with TRBD2 identical over 10 bases. V was pared by 1 base and J by 0 bases, with 3 bases of the junction left unmatched. The CDR3 totals 17 residues. Looked up from germline, CDR1 is SGHAT and CDR2 is FQNNGV. CDR3 protein: CASSLGAGGPSYNEQFF. The CDR3 DNA follows: TGTGCCAGCAGCTTAGGAGCGGGGGGGCCCTCCTACAATGAGCAGTTCTTC.

The chain employs TRBV6-5 and TRBJ2-2, with D maybe TRBD1 (5 bases). Germline loops: CDR1 MNHEY, CDR2 SVGAGI. The CDR3 contains 16 residues. V was pared by 2 bases and J by 4 bases, with 14 bases between. The CDR3 is CASSYLRAGFTGELFF. CDR3 DNA sequence: TGTGCCAGCAGTTACCTAAGGGCAGGGTTCACCGGGGAGCTGTTTTTT.

This clone occurred once. DNA of the CDR3: TGTGCCAGCAGTGAATACTGGGGCGGCACTGAAGCTTTCTTT. Encoded protein: CASSEYWGGTEAFF. This chain connects TRBV6-1 to TRBJ1-1; D is possibly TRBD1 (5 bases). Trimming removed 2 bases at V and 4 bases at J, with 11 bases between. CDR1 and CDR2 (germline): MNHNS, SASEGT. The CDR3 consists of 14 residues.

This sequence joins TRBV9 and TRBJ2-1; 8 nucleotides agree with TRBD2. CDR3 length: 16 amino acids. CDR1 is SGDLS, CDR2 YYNGEE, per germline. V shed 0 bases, J shed 9 bases, and the junction held 11 bases outside the gene matches. Here the CDR3 DNA reads TGTGCCAGCAGCGTAGATGGAGCGGGGGCGATCTTTGAGCAGTTCTTC. Its translation: CASSVDGAGAIFEQFF.

The chain joins TRBV4-1 to TRBJ1-5; 7 bases fit TRBD1. Germline assignment: CDR1 MGHRA and CDR2 YSYEKL. After removal of 3 bases from V and 7 bases from J, the junction contained 9 bases not matched to a gene. The CDR3 runs 15 residues. CDR3 DNA sequence: TGCGCCAGCAGCCAGCTAACAGGGGATCAACAGCCCCAGCATTTT. Amino acids: CASSQLTGDQQPQHF.

This clone was observed a handful of times. V and J are TRBV3-1 (or the pseudogene TRBV3-2) and TRBJ1-5; maybe TRBD1 (5 bases). CDR1 and CDR2 (germline): LGHDT, YNNKEL (reference sequence). V was trimmed by 1 base and J by 2 bases, leaving 6 bases between them. The CDR3 is 14 residues long. In DNA form, the CDR3 reads TGTGCCAGCAGCCAAGGGGGCGGCAATCAGCCCCAGCATTTT. Amino acid sequence: CASSQGGGNQPQHF.

V and J are TRBV5-1 and TRBJ2-5; 7 bases align to TRBD2. The junction had 7 bases not matched to a gene; V was cut back by 4 bases and J by 1 base. This CDR3 is built from 15 residues. The germline V gene has CDR1 SGHRS and CDR2 YFSETQ. The CDR3 spells CASSAGAGTQETQYF. For the CDR3, the DNA is TGCGCCAGCAGCGCCGGAGCGGGGACCCAAGAGACCCAGTACTTC.

The chain uses TRBV30 and TRBJ1-4; D might be TRBD1 (5 bases). This CDR3 has 12 amino acids. V was pared by 7 bases and J by 8 bases, with 14 bases between. The germline gives CDR1 GTSNPN, CDR2 SVGIG (reference sequence). The CDR3 spells CASHQGAEKLFF. The CDR3 DNA follows: TGTGCCTCACACCAGGGTGCGGAAAAACTGTTTTTT.

This chain links TRBV4-3 with TRBJ1-6; 9 nucleotides align to TRBD1. The CDR3 consists of 15 residues. Germline CDR1 is LGHNA and CDR2 is YSLEER. The V segment lost 1 base and the J segment 8 bases; nucleotides outside the gene matches: 3. Here the CDR3 reads CASSQVQGAYSPLHF. CDR3 DNA sequence: TGCGCCAGCAGCCAAGTACAGGGGGCTTATTCACCCCTCCACTTT.

This chain uses TRBV9 with TRBJ2-3; D remains ambiguous. The CDR3 runs 12 residues. V dropped 2 bases and J dropped 6 bases, with 7 bases sitting between them. Germline V gene sequence: CDR1 SGDLS, CDR2 YYNGEE. The CDR3 DNA reads as TGTGCCAGCAGCGTCGGGTCCGATACGCAGTATTTT. Its protein product is CASSVGSDTQYF.

The gene calls are TRBV30 and TRBJ2-7; 8 bases map to TRBD1. Trimming at V came to 2 bases and at J to 5 bases, leaving 5 bases not matched to a gene. Germline lookup yields CDR1 GTSNPN and CDR2 SVGIG (reference sequence). CDR3 length: 13 residues. CDR3 sequence reads: CAWSRDRSDEQYF. The DNA of the CDR3 is TGTGCCTGGAGTCGGGACAGGTCTGACGAGCAGTACTTC.

V and J are TRBV5-1 and TRBJ1-4, with 7 bases that match TRBD1. The germline gives CDR1 SGHRS, CDR2 YFSETQ. The CDR3 consists of 14 residues. The V segment lost 1 base and the J segment 8 bases; nucleotides outside the gene matches: 5. CDR3 nucleotide sequence: TGCGCCAGCAGCTTGTGGGACAGCAGGGAAAAACTGTTTTTT. Residues: CASSLWDSREKLFF.

The chain uses TRBV30 and TRBJ1-1; TRBD1 is a possible D gene (6 bases). The CDR3 spans 13 residues. V lost 5 bases, J lost 5 bases, and 15 bases lay in between. The germline CDR1 and CDR2 sequences are GTSNPN and SVGIG (reference sequence). The CDR3 spells CAWAGIRGTEAFF. The CDR3 DNA sequence: TGTGCCTGGGCCGGGATAAGGGGGACTGAAGCTTTCTTT.

This clone was seen a single time. The gene calls are TRBV27 and TRBJ1-2; TRBD1 might be the D (6 bases). The germline V gene has CDR1 MNHEY and CDR2 SMNVEV (reference sequence). CDR3 length: 13 amino acids. V was cut by 6 bases and J by 8 bases, with 16 bases left in between. The CDR3 nucleotides read TGTGCCAGCAGCAAGCTTACAGGGCTCGGCTACACCTTC. This codes for CASSKLTGLGYTF.

The V and J genes are TRBV20-1 and TRBJ1-1; 7 nucleotides agree with TRBD1. Trimming cost V 5 bases and J 11 bases; bases outside gene matches: 5. Germline V gene data show CDR1 as DFQATT and CDR2 as SNEGSKA (reference sequence). The CDR3 is 10 amino acids. The CDR3 sequence: CSARWGQAFF. CDR3 coding DNA: TGCAGTGCTCGTTGGGGACAGGCTTTCTTT.

This clone came up once. The chain uses TRBV5-1 and TRBJ1-1, with TRBD1 as a possible D gene (6 bases). With 2 bases removed from V and 6 bases from J, the gap between germline ends came to 17 bases. The CDR3 totals 15 residues. The germline gives CDR1 SGHRS, CDR2 YFSETQ. The CDR3 DNA reads as TGCGCCAGCAGCTTATTACCCAGGGGCGAAGCTGAAGCTTTCTTT. Its protein is CASSLLPRGEAEAFF.

The V call is TRBV9, the J call TRBJ1-2; D perhaps matches TRBD1 (6 bases). The V gene lost 0 bases and the J gene lost 4 bases, with 19 bases spanning the gap. CDR3 length: 17 amino acids. CDR1 SGDLS and CDR2 YYNGEE come from the germline V gene. CDR3 sequence reads: CASSVDYVWGQIYGYTF. DNA of the CDR3: TGTGCCAGCAGCGTAGATTATGTTTGGGGACAAATCTATGGCTACACCTTC.